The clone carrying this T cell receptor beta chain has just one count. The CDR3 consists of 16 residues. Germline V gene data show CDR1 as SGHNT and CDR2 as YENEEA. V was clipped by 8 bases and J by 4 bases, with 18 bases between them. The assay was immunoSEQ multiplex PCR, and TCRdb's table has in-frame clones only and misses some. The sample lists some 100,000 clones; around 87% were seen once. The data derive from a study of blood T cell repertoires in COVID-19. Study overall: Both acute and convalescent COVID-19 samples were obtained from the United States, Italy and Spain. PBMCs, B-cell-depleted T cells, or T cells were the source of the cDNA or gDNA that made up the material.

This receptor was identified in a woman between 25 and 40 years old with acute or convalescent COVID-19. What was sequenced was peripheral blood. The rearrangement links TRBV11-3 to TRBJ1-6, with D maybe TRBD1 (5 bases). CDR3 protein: CASAPSRGSYNSPLHF. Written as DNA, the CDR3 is TGTGCCAGCGCCCCGAGTCGGGGGTCATATAATTCACCCCTCCACTTT.